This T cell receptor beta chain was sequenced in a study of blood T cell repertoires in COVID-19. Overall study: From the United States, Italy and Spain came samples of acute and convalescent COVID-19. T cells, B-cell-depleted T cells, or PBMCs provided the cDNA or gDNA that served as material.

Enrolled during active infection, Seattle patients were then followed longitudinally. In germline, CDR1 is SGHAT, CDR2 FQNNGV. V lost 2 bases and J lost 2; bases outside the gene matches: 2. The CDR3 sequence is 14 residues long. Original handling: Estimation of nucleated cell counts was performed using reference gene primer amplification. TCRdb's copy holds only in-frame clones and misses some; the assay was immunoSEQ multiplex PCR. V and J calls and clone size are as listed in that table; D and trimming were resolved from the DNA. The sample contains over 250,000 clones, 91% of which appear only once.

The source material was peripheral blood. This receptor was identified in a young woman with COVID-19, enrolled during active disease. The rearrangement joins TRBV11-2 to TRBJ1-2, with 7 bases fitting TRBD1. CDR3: CASSLLQGNYGYTF. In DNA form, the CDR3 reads TGTGCCAGCAGCTTACTACAGGGGAACTATGGCTACACCTTC.